This T cell receptor (beta chain) was documented in a study of CD8 T cells in Susac syndrome. This clonotype was picked up a small number of times. The germline CDR1 and CDR2 sequences are MDHEN and SYDVKM. V dropped 2 bases and J dropped 2 bases, with 7 bases sitting between them. The CDR3 has 13 residues. Random hexamers were used to reverse transcribe an amount of roughly 0.5 to 1 ug RNA. Each CDR3 protein is one row after TCRdb ran MiXCR on the immunoSEQ multiplex PCR reads. Here the sample spans roughly 130,000 distinct CDR3 sequences, 90% to 95% being singletons. Sequencing was done on a sample of CD4+ T cells from PBMCs. This receptor was taken from a human donor in good health. This chain joins TRBV28 and TRBJ2-7; D is unclear. DNA of the CDR3: TGTGCCAGCAGTTTAGGCAGAACCTACGAGCAGTACTTC. Translating gives CASSLGRTYEQYF. Drawing the rest from reference TRBV28 and TRBJ2-7, the complete variable domain is DVKVTQSSRYLVKRTGEKVFLECVQDMDHENMFWYRQDPGLGLRLIYFSYDVKMKEKGDIPEGYSVSREKKERFSLILESASTNQTSMYLCASSLGRTYEQYFGPGTRLTVT.